The 25 T cell receptor beta chains below were found in one sample sequenced in a study of CD8+CD57+ T cells in acquired aplastic anemia. Patients picked for sequencing had shown CD8+CD57+ cell expansion detected by flow cytometry. TCR beta VDJ and CDR3 were profiled, and genomic DNA was the template. TCRdb recomputed calls from the reads with MiXCR, one row per CDR3 protein. The profile shows about 150,000 distinct CDR3 sequences, roughly 48% of them singletons. Sequencing used sorted CD4+, CD8+, or CD8+CD57+ T cells (not recorded which) from PBMCs. These receptors all stem from a human donor with aplastic anemia.

Comments on this clonotype: At one boundary the junction diverges from the germline segment, which might be a read error. DNA of the CDR3: TGTGCCAGCAGCTGGGGGACGGAGGAGAGACTCTTT. Its protein is CASSWGTEERLF. V usage is TRBV5-4 and J usage is TRBJ1-1, with D perhaps TRBD1 (5 bases). This CDR3 region has 12 residues. The germline V gene has CDR1 SGHNT and CDR2 YYREEE (reference sequence).

This clonotype was seen ten or more times. The chain uses TRBV4-3 and TRBJ2-5; D gene unclear. The V gene lost 2 bases and the J gene lost 2 bases, with 12 bases spanning the gap. The CDR3 runs to 15 residues. Germline V gives CDR1 LGHNA, CDR2 YSLEER. The CDR3 nucleotides read TGCGCCAGCAGCCAACTGGCGGAATATCAAGAGACCCAGTACTTC. This codes for CASSQLAEYQETQYF.

The chain uses TRBV5-4 and TRBJ2-3; D is perhaps TRBD1 or TRBD2 (5 bases each). CDR1 and CDR2 (germline): SGHNT, YYREEE (reference sequence). The CDR3 is 15 residues long. The ends were cut back, 5 bases at V and 1 base at J, with 14 bases in the middle. The CDR3 loop is CASRYDRGGTDTQYF. CDR3 coding DNA: TGTGCCAGCAGATACGATAGGGGAGGCACAGATACGCAGTATTTT.

In its sample, this clonotype was seen many times. This rearrangement joins TRBV5-6 to TRBJ1-6; D is unresolved. This CDR3 is 15 amino acids long. Between the trimmed V and J ends, which lost 4 bases and 5 bases, there was a span of 13 bases. The germline CDR1 and CDR2 sequences are SGHDT and YYEEEE. The CDR3 sequence: CASSAPRADNSPLHF. In DNA, the CDR3 is TGTGCCAGCAGCGCCCCCCGGGCCGATAATTCACCCCTCCACTTT.

About this clonotype itself: The junction departs from the called germline gene at one end, perhaps through a read error. V and J are TRBV20-1 and TRBJ2-3, with 12 bases that match TRBD2. Germline assignment: CDR1 DFQATT and CDR2 SNEGSKA (reference sequence). The length of the CDR3 is 17 residues. The CDR3 is CSVRGFVSSGGVDTQYF. The DNA for the CDR3 is TGCAGTGTTAGAGGCTTCGTGTCTAGCGGGGGGGTAGATACGCAGTATTTT.

The chain links TRBV25-1 to TRBJ1-2; D is uncertain. In germline, CDR1 is MGHDK, CDR2 SYGVNS. CDR3 length: 12 amino acids. Trimming pared 10 bases from V and 2 bases from J, leaving 11 bases between. This chain's CDR3 is CAIGGGNYGYTF. The CDR3 DNA sequence: TGTGCCATCGGAGGAGGGAACTATGGCTACACCTTC.

This clonotype was detected ten times or more. The chain joins TRBV12-3 or TRBV12-4 to TRBJ2-7; no definite D call. V dropped 2 bases and J dropped 3 bases, with 5 bases sitting between them. The CDR3 sequence is 12 residues long. The CDR3 DNA reads TGTGCCAGCAGTTTAAAGGTCTACGAGCAGTACTTC. Its translation is CASSLKVYEQYF.

Many counts were recorded for this clonotype. The chain employs TRBV20-1 and TRBJ2-1; 8 positions match TRBD1. Trimming at V came to 0 bases and at J to 5 bases, leaving 9 bases not matched to a gene. The germline CDR1 and CDR2 sequences are DFQATT and SNEGSKA (reference sequence). This CDR3 has 16 residues. CDR3 loop: CSARDRGQGVDNEQFF. CDR3 coding DNA: TGCAGTGCTAGAGATCGCGGACAGGGAGTGGACAATGAGCAGTTCTTC.

This clonotype was detected a few times. The chain combines TRBV25-1 with TRBJ1-6; possibly TRBD1 for D (6 bases). From germline, CDR1 is MGHDK and CDR2 SYGVNS. The V end was cut by 4 bases, the J end by 8 bases, with 15 bases between. The CDR3 spans 15 residues. The CDR3 loop reads CASSAYIGQHSPLHF. CDR3 in DNA: TGTGCCAGCAGTGCTTATATCGGACAGCATTCACCCCTCCACTTT.

This chain links TRBV11-2 with TRBJ2-7, with D maybe TRBD2 (5 bases). V gave up 10 bases and J gave up 3 bases, with 13 bases separating them. CDR3 size: 12 residues. Germline V lookup: CDR1 SGHAT, CDR2 FQNNGV. CDR3: CATEGTIYEQYF. CDR3 bases: TGTGCCACCGAGGGTACCATCTACGAGCAGTACTTC.

This clonotype was counted at least ten times. V and J are TRBV20-1 and TRBJ2-1; TRBD2 matches at 13 bases. Germline loops: CDR1 DFQATT, CDR2 SNEGSKA (reference sequence). Unmatched junction bases numbered 8, after V lost 5 bases and J lost 4 bases. This CDR3 is built from 16 residues. The CDR3 bases are TGCAGTGCTGATACCGGGACTAGCGGGACATACAATGAGCAGTTCTTC. This sequence encodes CSADTGTSGTYNEQFF.

The chain links TRBV2 to TRBJ1-2; 7 nucleotides match TRBD1. Trimming at V came to 6 bases and at J to 1 base, leaving 8 bases not matched to a gene. This CDR3 is built from 15 residues. The germline V gene has CDR1 SNHLY and CDR2 FYNNEI. This CDR3 reads CASRDRAEINYGYTF. The CDR3 region has the DNA TGTGCCAGCAGAGACAGGGCCGAGATTAACTATGGCTACACCTTC.

This chain joins TRBV7-9 and TRBJ2-1; D is ambiguous. The germline CDR1 and CDR2 sequences are SEHNR and FQNEAQ (reference sequence). V lost 5 bases, J lost 7 bases, and 12 bases lay in between. The CDR3 runs 13 residues. CDR3 sequence: CASSTKQRNEQFF. CDR3 coding DNA: TGTGCCAGCAGCACCAAACAGAGGAATGAGCAGTTCTTC. Drawing the rest from reference TRBV7-9 and TRBJ2-1, the complete variable domain is DTGVSQNPRHKITKRGQNVTFRCDPISEHNRLYWYRQTLGQGPEFLTYFQNEAQLEKSRLLSDRFSAERPKGSFSTLEIQRTEQGDSAMYLCASSTKQRNEQFFGPGTRLTVL.

This clonotype occurred many times. J is TRBJ1-6 and V is TRBV20-1, with D tentatively TRBD1 (5 bases). This CDR3 is built from 18 residues. The V end lost 0 bases, the J end lost 0 bases, and 15 bases lay between the germline ends. CDR1 is DFQATT and CDR2 is SNEGSKA in the germline V gene (reference sequence). The CDR3 is CSARDNARASSYNSPLHF. CDR3 DNA: TGCAGTGCTAGAGATAACGCCAGGGCAAGCTCCTATAATTCACCCCTCCACTTT.

This clonotype was observed a single time. Given a much more abundant clone one base away, this may be a read error. Since no conserved phenylalanine or tryptophan closes the CDR3, a read error is the likely cause. This chain links TRBV7-2 with TRBJ1-1; tentatively, D is TRBD1 (5 bases). In germline, CDR1 is SGHTA, CDR2 FQGNSA. CDR3 size: 13 residues. Trimming stripped 6 bases from V and 1 base from J, with 9 bases between. The CDR3 DNA reads as TGTGCCAGCAGTCCAGGGCCGAACACTGAAGCTTTCTTG. Encoded protein: CASSPGPNTEAFL.

This clonotype showed up many times. The gene calls are TRBV20-1 and TRBJ2-7; the D gene is possibly TRBD1 (6 bases). This CDR3 region has 13 residues. From germline, CDR1 is DFQATT and CDR2 SNEGSKA (reference sequence). Trimming cost V 1 base and J 3 bases, with 10 bases left between them. CDR3 DNA: TGCAGTGCTAGAGTCCCGGACAGCTACGAGCAGTACTTC. It encodes CSARVPDSYEQYF.

The chain uses TRBV18 and TRBJ2-2; D is ambiguous. The V gene lost 9 bases and the J gene lost 6 bases, with 11 bases spanning the gap. This CDR3 is built from 12 residues. The germline CDR1 and CDR2 sequences are KGHSH and LQKENI. The CDR3 nucleotides are TGTGCCAGTCCACTGCGGTCCGGGGAGCTGTTTTTT. Protein product: CASPLRSGELFF.

In this sample, this clonotype turned up once. With a much larger clone just one base away, this may be a read error. The rearrangement links TRBV6-5 to TRBJ1-3, with a possible D match to TRBD1 (5 bases). Germline V gene sequence: CDR1 MNHEY, CDR2 SVGAGI. The CDR3 sequence is 15 residues long. CDR3 residues: CASSWTPNSGNTIHF. The CDR3 coding sequence is TGTGCCAGCAGTTGGACACCGAACTCTGGAAACACCATACATTTT.

This clonotype was recorded many times. The rearrangement uses TRBV7-8 and TRBJ2-1; no reliable D call. The V and J ends lost 4 bases and 12 bases respectively, with 10 bases between them. The CDR3 totals 11 residues. Germline lookup yields CDR1 SGHVS and CDR2 FQNEAQ. The CDR3 spells CASSSDLRQFF. Written as DNA, the CDR3 is TGTGCCAGCAGCTCCGACCTGAGGCAGTTCTTC.

This clonotype showed up many times. This chain joins TRBV7-9 and TRBJ2-5; D may be TRBD1 (6 bases). Between the trimmed V and J ends, which lost 1 base and 4 bases, there was a span of 13 bases. CDR3 size: 15 residues. The V gene's germline CDR1 is SEHNR and CDR2 FQNEAQ (reference sequence). The chain's CDR3 is CASSLEQGVGETQYF. CDR3 nucleotides: TGTGCCAGCAGCTTAGAACAGGGTGTCGGAGAGACCCAGTACTTC.

This clonotype was detected once. The chain joins TRBV7-3 to TRBJ2-5; 12 bases are a match to TRBD2. Germline CDR1 reads SGHTA; CDR2 reads FQGTGA. The V and J ends lost 5 bases and 0 bases, in that order; junction bases with no gene match: 4. The CDR3 contains 16 residues. In nucleotides, the CDR3 is TGTGCCAGCAGCCCGGGACTAGCGGGTGACCAAGAGACCCAGTACTTC. It translates to CASSPGLAGDQETQYF.

The chain uses TRBV3-1 and TRBJ2-3, with TRBD2 as a possible D gene (5 bases). Germline V gene data show CDR1 as LGHDT and CDR2 as YNNKEL (reference sequence). Trimming removed 4 bases at V and 1 base at J, with 6 bases between. This CDR3 is built from 13 residues. CDR3 region: CASSPRGTDTQYF. As DNA, the CDR3 is TGTGCCAGCAGCCCGAGGGGCACAGATACGCAGTATTTT.

V usage is TRBV19 and J usage is TRBJ2-2, with D perhaps TRBD1 (7 bases). V was pared by 7 bases and J by 2 bases, with 17 bases between. This CDR3 is 16 amino acids long. The germline CDR1 and CDR2 sequences are LNHDA and SQIVND (reference sequence). The CDR3: CASNSEGTENTGELFF. The CDR3 nucleotides read TGTGCCAGTAATTCGGAGGGGACAGAAAACACCGGGGAGCTGTTTTTT.

This clonotype was seen many times. The chain links TRBV4-1 to TRBJ1-1, with D possibly TRBD1 on 5 matching bases. This CDR3 contains 15 residues. Germline V CDR1 and CDR2: MGHRA, YSYEKL. The V end was cut by 0 bases, the J end by 7 bases, with 15 bases between. CDR3 DNA sequence: TGCGCCAGCAGCCAAGATGTGGGGGACGGGAATGAAGCTTTCTTT. It specifies CASSQDVGDGNEAFF.

The rearrangement joins TRBV9 to TRBJ2-1; D remains unclear. The CDR3 totals 17 residues. Germline CDR1 is SGDLS and CDR2 is YYNGEE. Trimming stripped 5 bases from V and 0 bases from J, with 18 bases between. Here the CDR3 DNA reads TGTGCCAGCAGTAGAGATACGCGCGGTAGCTCCTACAATGAGCAGTTCTTC. This codes for CASSRDTRGSSYNEQFF.